The T cell receptor (beta chain) described here comes from a study of identical twins. Study-wide findings and caveats: Insertions were reduced in abundant cord blood beta clonotypes but not in memory repertoires.

TCRdb re-called the 5' RACE reads through MiXCR, storing one row per CDR3 protein. The sample includes around 680,000 distinct CDR3 sequences, about 9.4% of them seen just once. The ends were cut back, 2 bases at V and 0 bases at J, with 11 bases in the middle. The length of the CDR3 is 17 residues. Germline CDR1 reads MNHEY; CDR2 reads SVGAGI. As regards this clonotype: Its antigen is not known.

This same sample was also part of a study on yellow fever vaccine responses in identical twins.

Sequencing was done on a sample of PBMCs. The rearrangement links TRBV6-5 to TRBJ2-6, with D maybe TRBD1 (5 bases). The clonotype was recovered from a woman aged 18-29 years in good health. CDR3 region: CASSYGASPSGANVLTF. CDR3 DNA: TGTGCCAGCAGTTACGGGGCTAGTCCCTCTGGGGCCAACGTCCTGACTTTC.